The TCR beta chain under discussion was sequenced for a study of OX40 agonist ivuxolimab in advanced cancers. Sequencing was performed with immunoSEQ multiplex PCR; in TCRdb, only in-frame clones are kept and a portion is missing. Among around 70,000 clones listed, around 90% were seen once. The material was CD4+ or CD8+ T cells sorted from blood, obtained in a trial of the OX40 agonist ivuxolimab. The clonotype comes from an adult with an advanced solid tumor such as melanoma, head and neck, liver or kidney cancer.

CDR3 DNA: TGCGCCAGCAGCGCGGACAGGGGGCTGTCCTACGAGCAGTACTTC. It is translated as CASSADRGLSYEQYF. V gene TRBV5-1 combines with J gene TRBJ2-7; 11 nucleotides agree with TRBD1. There are 15 residues in the CDR3. V lost 4 bases and J lost 1; bases outside the gene matches: 4. In germline, CDR1 is SGHRS, CDR2 YFSETQ. Looking up the rest from reference TRBV5-1 and TRBJ2-7 gives the full variable domain: KAGVTQTPRYLIKTRGQQVTLSCSPISGHRSVSWYQQTPGQGLQFLFEYFSETQRNKGNFPGRFSGRQFSNSRSEMNVSTLELGDSALYLCASSADRGLSYEQYFGPGTRLTVT.